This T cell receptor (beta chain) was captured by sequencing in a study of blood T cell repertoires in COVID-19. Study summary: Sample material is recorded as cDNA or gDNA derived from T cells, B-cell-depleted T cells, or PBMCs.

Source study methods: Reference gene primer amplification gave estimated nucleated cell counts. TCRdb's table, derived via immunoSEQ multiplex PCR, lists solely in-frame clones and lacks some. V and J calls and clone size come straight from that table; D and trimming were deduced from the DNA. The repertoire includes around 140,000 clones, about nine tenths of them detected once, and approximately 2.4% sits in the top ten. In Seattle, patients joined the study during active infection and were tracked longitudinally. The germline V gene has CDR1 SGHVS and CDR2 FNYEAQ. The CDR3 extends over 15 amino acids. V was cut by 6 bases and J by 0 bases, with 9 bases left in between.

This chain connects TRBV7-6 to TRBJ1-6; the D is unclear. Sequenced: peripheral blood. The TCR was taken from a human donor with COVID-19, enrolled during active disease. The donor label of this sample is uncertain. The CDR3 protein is CASRPTSSYNSPLHF. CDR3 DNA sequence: TGTGCCAGCAGGCCCACAAGCTCCTATAATTCACCCCTCCACTTT.